This TCR beta chain was observed in a study of T cells in localized non-small cell lung cancer. Broader study findings: The tumor had only one region sequenced, so heterogeneity remains possible. Of the tissues analyzed, uninvolved adjacent lung showed maximal T cell clonality, greater than tumor.

Comments on this clone: Its specificity is not known.

V gave up 6 bases and J gave up 5 bases; unmatched junction bases: 5. Germline V lookup: CDR1 SGHRS, CDR2 YFSETQ. The CDR3 contains 14 residues. Measured with immunoSEQ multiplex PCR; TCRdb has only the in-frame clones, and not every one. Of tens of thousands of clones in the sample, almost 85% were seen once. The source material was peripheral blood, sampled before any cancer treatment. The rearrangement links TRBV5-1 to TRBJ2-3; TRBD1 matches 11 bases. The receptor comes from a female donor at least 60 years old with stage I lung adenocarcinoma. CDR3 in amino acids: CASKDRGQKDTQYF. CDR3 nucleotide sequence: TGCGCCAGCAAGGACAGGGGGCAAAAAGATACGCAGTATTTT.